This TCR beta chain came from a study of blood T cell repertoires in COVID-19. Whole-study context: Researchers got acute and convalescent COVID-19 samples from the United States, Italy and Spain. T cells, B-cell-depleted T cells, or PBMCs supplied cDNA or gDNA.

Per the original methods: Nucleated cell number was recorded as an estimate derived from reference gene primer amplification. Sequenced by immunoSEQ multiplex PCR; TCRdb stores in-frame clones only, minus some. V and J calls and clone size are as listed in that table; D and trimming were resolved from the DNA. The repertoire holds 200,000 to 300,000 clones, 65% to 90% seen once, with 2% to 2.5% in the top ten. Germline-derived CDR1 and CDR2 are KGHSH and LQKENI. V was cut by 3 bases and J by 2 bases, with 16 bases left in between. This CDR3 is 16 amino acids long. This chain links TRBV18 with TRBJ1-2; tentatively, D is TRBD1 (6 bases). The TCR originated in a man aged 40-50 years who had recovered from COVID-19. Sequenced material: peripheral blood. The CDR3 loop is CASSPRDILLNYGYTF. The CDR3 nucleotides are TGTGCCAGCTCACCTCGGGACATTCTATTAAACTATGGCTACACCTTC.